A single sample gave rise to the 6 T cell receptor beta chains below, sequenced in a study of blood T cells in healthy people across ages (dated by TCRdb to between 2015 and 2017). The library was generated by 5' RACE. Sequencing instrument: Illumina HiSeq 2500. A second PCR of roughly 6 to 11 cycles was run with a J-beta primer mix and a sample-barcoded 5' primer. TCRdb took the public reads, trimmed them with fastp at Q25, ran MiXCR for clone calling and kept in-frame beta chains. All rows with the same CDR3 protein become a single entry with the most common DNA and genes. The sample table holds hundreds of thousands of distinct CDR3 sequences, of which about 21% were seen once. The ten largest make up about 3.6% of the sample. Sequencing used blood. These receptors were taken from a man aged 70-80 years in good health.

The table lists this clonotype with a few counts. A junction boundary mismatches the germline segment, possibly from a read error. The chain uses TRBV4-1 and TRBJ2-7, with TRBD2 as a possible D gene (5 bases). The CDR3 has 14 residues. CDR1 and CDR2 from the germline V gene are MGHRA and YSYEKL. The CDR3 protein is CASGQGGFPNEQYF. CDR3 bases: TGCGCCAGCGGCCAAGGAGGCTTCCCGAACGAGCAGTACTTC.

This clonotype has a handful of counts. CDR3 sequence (DNA): TGTGCCAGCAGAGGGACTAGCGGGAGGGCAGTATTGGCAGAGACCCAGTACTTC. As protein: CASRGTSGRAVLAETQYF. J is TRBJ2-5 and V is TRBV6-2 or TRBV6-3, with 16 bases identical to TRBD2. The V and J ends lost 6 bases and 4 bases, in that order; junction bases with no gene match: 11. Germline CDR1 and CDR2: MNHEY and SVGEGT. This CDR3 comprises 18 residues.

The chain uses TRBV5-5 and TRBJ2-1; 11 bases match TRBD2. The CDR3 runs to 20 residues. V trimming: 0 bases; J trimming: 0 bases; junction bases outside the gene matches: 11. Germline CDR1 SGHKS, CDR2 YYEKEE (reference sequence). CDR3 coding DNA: TGTGCCAGCAGCTTGGTGGTTGCTAGCGGGAGGATTAGCTCCTACAATGAGCAGTTCTTC. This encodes CASSLVVASGRISSYNEQFF.

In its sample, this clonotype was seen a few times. The CDR3 DNA reads TGTGCCAGCAGTCCCTATTTGGGGGAACCGGGCAATGAGCAGTTCTTC. This gives the protein CASSPYLGEPGNEQFF. This sequence joins TRBV12-3 or TRBV12-4 and TRBJ2-1; D may match TRBD1 or TRBD2 (5 bases each). The V end lost 5 bases, the J end lost 6 bases, and 20 bases lay between the germline ends. The CDR3 sequence is 16 residues long.

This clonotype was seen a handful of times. The CDR3 sequence: CASSPQGQQPQHF. CDR3 DNA sequence: TGTGCCAGCAGCCCGCAGGGGCAACAGCCCCAGCATTTT. The rearrangement joins TRBV12-3 or TRBV12-4 to TRBJ1-5; D possibly corresponds to TRBD1 (6 bases). The CDR3 runs 13 residues. The V gene lost 6 bases and the J gene lost 7 bases, with 13 bases spanning the gap.

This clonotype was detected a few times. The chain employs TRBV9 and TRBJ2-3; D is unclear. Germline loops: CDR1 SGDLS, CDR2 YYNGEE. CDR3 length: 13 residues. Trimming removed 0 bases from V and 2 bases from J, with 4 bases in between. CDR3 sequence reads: CASSVAFTDTQYF. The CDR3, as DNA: TGTGCCAGCAGCGTAGCGTTCACAGATACGCAGTATTTT.